Following are 2 T cell receptor beta chains from one sample sequenced in a study of blood T cells in healthy people across ages. For the second PCR, which ran for roughly 7 to 11 cycles, a sample-barcoded 5' primer and a J-beta primer mix were used. From the 5' RACE reads, TCRdb called clonotypes with MiXCR, one entry per CDR3 protein. Of around 780,000 distinct CDR3 sequences listed, more than 25% are singletons. The same data also contributed to another study, on T cells of mothers and their children.

Sequencing was carried out using blood. Every receptor here comes from a boy aged 5-17 years in good health.

This clonotype was seen more than once but under ten times. The chain couples TRBV4-2 to TRBJ2-5; possible D gene TRBD2, 5 bases. The germline V and J ends were trimmed by 3 bases and 3 bases, with 11 bases remaining between them. The CDR3 length is 14 residues. CDR1 and CDR2 from the germline V gene are LGHNA and YNFKEQ. CDR3 DNA: TGTGCCAGCAGCCATGAGGGTATAGAAGAGACCCAGTACTTC. This codes for CASSHEGIEETQYF.

This clonotype was counted between two and nine times. This chain joins TRBV11-2 and TRBJ2-1; D not certain. The germline V and J ends were trimmed by 3 bases and 8 bases, with 20 bases remaining between them. In germline, CDR1 is SGHAT, CDR2 FQNNGV. CDR3 length: 16 residues. This CDR3 is CASSFVDAWLGDEQFF. CDR3 in DNA: TGTGCCAGCAGCTTCGTGGACGCATGGCTTGGCGATGAGCAGTTCTTC.